A selection of T cell receptor beta chains follows, all from one sample in a study of regulatory T cells in long-lasting Graves disease. TCRdb independently ran MiXCR on the multiplex PCR reads; one entry per CDR3 protein. This table has approximately 400,000 distinct CDR3 sequences, less than 30% appearing once. The material sequenced was peripheral blood mononuclear cells (PBMCs), taken when the disease was refractory, from a patient treated with antithyroid drugs. The receptors stem from a middle-aged woman with Graves disease. Each CDR3 is given with its conserved first and last residue. Fields, in order: V gene, clone size, J gene, D gene, CDR3 protein, CDR3 DNA. A D gene is named only where the DNA matches it firmly. The size field is filled for only some rows; it gives once, few, many or a size class.

>TRBV3-1|few|TRBJ1-2|NA
CASSRETYTF
TGTGCCAGCAGCCGGGAAACCTACACCTTC
>TRBV25-1|many|TRBJ1-1|NA
CASSELGSTEAFF
TGTGCCAGCAGTGAATTAGGATCCACTGAAGCTTTCTTT
>TRBV24-1|NA|TRBJ1-2|NA
CATSDEDPHGYTF
TGTGCCACCAGTGATGAAGATCCCCATGGCTACACCTTC
>TRBV7-2|NA|TRBJ1-2|NA
CASRLDRNYGYTF
TGTGCCAGCCGCTTGGACAGAAACTATGGCTACACCTTC
>TRBV27|NA|TRBJ1-1|NA
CASRGRQTTTEAFF
TGTGCCAGCAGGGGGCGGCAGACTACGACTGAAGCTTTCTTT
>TRBV2|NA|TRBJ1-2|NA
CASSEDRNYGYTF
TGTGCCAGCAGTGAGGACCGGAACTATGGCTACACCTTC
>TRBV2|many|TRBJ1-1|NA
CASSDGGYNTEAFF
TGTGCCAGCAGTGATGGCGGGTACAACACTGAAGCTTTCTTT
>TRBV28|many|TRBJ1-1|NA
CASMDNLNTEAFF
TGTGCCAGCATGGACAATCTGAACACTGAAGCTTTCTTT
>TRBV4-1|few|TRBJ2-7|TRBD2
CASSQGGLADLAYEQYF
TGCGCCAGCAGCCAAGGGGGACTAGCGGACCTCGCCTACGAGCAGTACTTC
>TRBV10-2|few|TRBJ2-3|TRBD2
CASTSRAGVTDTQYF
TGCGCCAGCACCTCCCGAGCGGGAGTCACAGATACGCAGTATTTT
>TRBV6-1|few|TRBJ2-7|TRBD1
CASRDWDRAYEQYF
TGTGCCAGCAGAGACTGGGACAGGGCTTACGAGCAGTACTTC
>TRBV27|NA|TRBJ2-1|NA
CASSHNRLSYNEQFF
TGTGCCAGCAGTCACAACAGGCTGTCCTACAATGAGCAGTTCTTC
>TRBV27|NA|TRBJ1-6|NA
CASRSGAGGSPLHF
TGTGCCAGCAGATCCGGGGCCGGCGGGTCACCCCTCCACTTT
>TRBV19|NA|TRBJ1-1|NA
CASSYGVAEAFF
TGTGCCAGTAGTTACGGCGTAGCTGAAGCTTTCTTT
>TRBV7-9|few|TRBJ2-5|TRBD2
CASSSGGLAGGSRKETQYF
TGTGCCAGCAGCTCAGGAGGACTAGCGGGAGGGAGCCGGAAAGAGACCCAGTACTTC
>TRBV6-1|many|TRBJ1-6|NA
CASRPGRRNSPLHF
TGTGCCAGCAGACCCGGACGGAGGAATTCACCCCTCCACTTT
>TRBV28|many|TRBJ1-5|NA
CASSSQGKPQHF
TGTGCCAGCAGTTCACAGGGTAAGCCCCAGCATTTT
>TRBV11-2|many|TRBJ2-7|NA
CASSSLQRPINYEQYF
TGTGCCAGCAGCTCCCTTCAGCGGCCTATAAACTACGAGCAGTACTTC
>TRBV20-1|NA|TRBJ2-7|NA
CSARATPALRKYEQYF
TGCAGTGCTAGAGCCACTCCGGCCCTCAGGAAGTACGAGCAGTACTTC
>TRBV20-1|NA|TRBJ2-7|TRBD1
CSAPGQGAREQYF
TGCAGTGCTCCGGGACAGGGGGCGCGGGAGCAGTACTTC
>TRBV10-3|NA|TRBJ2-7|NA
CAISESWDLSYEQYF
TGTGCCATCAGTGAGTCGTGGGACTTATCCTACGAGCAGTACTTC
>TRBV9|few|TRBJ2-7|TRBD1
CASSGQGRLTYEQYF
TGTGCCAGCAGCGGACAGGGGAGGCTAACCTACGAGCAGTACTTC
>TRBV29-1|few|TRBJ2-7|TRBD2
CSVGTSATYEQYF
TGCAGCGTAGGGACTAGCGCAACCTACGAGCAGTACTTC
>TRBV5-1|few|TRBJ2-2|NA
CASSLYVRVTGELFF
TGCGCCAGCAGCTTGTACGTCAGGGTCACCGGGGAGCTGTTTTTT
>TRBV28|many|TRBJ2-7|TRBD2
CASKTSGVSYEQYF
TGTGCCAGCAAAACTAGCGGGGTCTCCTACGAGCAGTACTTC
>TRBV28|many|TRBJ2-7|TRBD2
CASSLAGGSEQYF
TGTGCCAGCAGTCTAGCGGGAGGTAGCGAGCAGTACTTC
>TRBV6-2/TRBV6-3|NA|TRBJ1-6|TRBD1
CASSEPRDSRLHF
TGTGCCAGCAGTGAACCCAGGGACAGTCGCCTCCACTTT
>TRBV20-1|NA|TRBJ2-2|NA
CSANRNAGELFF
TGCAGTGCTAACAGAAACGCCGGGGAGCTGTTTTTT
>TRBV6-5|NA|TRBJ2-1|NA
CASSYGRSYNEQFF
TGTGCCAGCAGTTATGGCCGTTCCTACAATGAGCAGTTCTTC
>TRBV30|NA|TRBJ1-5|NA
CAWSATNQPQHF
TGTGCCTGGAGTGCAACAAATCAGCCCCAGCATTTT
>TRBV27|many|TRBJ1-2|NA
CASSPGYPTSYGYTF
TGTGCCAGCAGCCCCGGGTACCCAACATCCTATGGCTACACCTTC
>TRBV28|many|TRBJ1-6|TRBD1
CASSDYRGGYNSPLHF
TGTGCCAGCAGTGACTACAGGGGCGGGTATAATTCACCCCTCCACTTT
>TRBV28|many|TRBJ2-7|NA
CASRPRQAPSYEQYF
TGTGCCAGCAGACCTCGACAGGCTCCTTCCTACGAGCAGTACTTC
>TRBV29-1|NA|TRBJ1-1|NA
CSVVTGSRNTEAFF
TGCAGCGTCGTAACAGGCTCTCGGAACACTGAAGCTTTCTTT
>TRBV11-2|few|TRBJ2-3|NA
CASSVLSPGTDTQYF
TGTGCCAGCAGCGTGCTTAGCCCGGGGACAGATACGCAGTATTTT
>TRBV19|few|TRBJ1-2|TRBD1
CASTRDRAQGYGYTF
TGTGCCAGTACCCGGGACAGGGCACAGGGCTATGGCTACACCTTC
>TRBV28|many|TRBJ1-3|TRBD1
CASSLWTGAGNTIYF
TGTGCCAGCAGTTTATGGACAGGGGCAGGAAACACCATATATTTT
>TRBV28|few|TRBJ2-1|NA
CASSSTALTAYNEQFF
TGTGCCAGCAGTTCCACCGCTCTTACTGCTTACAATGAGCAGTTCTTC
>TRBV5-1|many|TRBJ2-5|NA
CASSPEGGWETQYF
TGCGCCAGCAGCCCGGAGGGGGGCTGGGAGACCCAGTACTTC
>TRBV6-2/TRBV6-3|once|TRBJ1-2|NA
CASSTTETFIGYTF
TGTGCCAGCAGTACAACTGAAACATTTATTGGCTACACCTTC
>TRBV20-1|NA|TRBJ1-2|NA
CSATRARGYGYTF
TGCAGTGCTACGAGGGCCAGGGGCTATGGCTACACCTTC
>TRBV28|NA|TRBJ2-3|NA
CAIHPWGSYCTDTQYF
TGTGCCATCCACCCATGGGGGTCATATTGCACAGATACGCAGTATTTT
>TRBV7-8|many|TRBJ1-6|NA
CASSLAEDSPLHF
TGTGCCAGCAGCTTAGCCGAGGATTCACCCCTCCACTTT
>TRBV2|NA|TRBJ2-5|NA
CASSGQRETQYF
TGTGCCAGCAGTGGACAGCGCGAGACCCAGTACTTC
>TRBV29-1|many|TRBJ2-5|TRBD1
CSVPPGTEGETQYF
TGCAGCGTCCCTCCCGGGACAGAGGGAGAGACCCAGTACTTC
>TRBV28|many|TRBJ2-5|TRBD2
CASSPGLAGAETQYF
TGTGCCAGCAGTCCGGGACTAGCTGGGGCAGAGACCCAGTACTTC
>TRBV24-1|NA|TRBJ2-2|TRBD1
CATSDPGQGTGELFF
TGTGCCACCAGTGATCCGGGACAGGGCACCGGGGAGCTGTTTTTT
>TRBV2|many|TRBJ1-1|NA
CASKATGNTEAFF
TGTGCCAGCAAGGCCACAGGGAACACTGAAGCTTTCTTT
>TRBV18|NA|TRBJ2-7|TRBD1
CASSPGQGRSYEQYF
TGTGCCAGCTCACCTGGACAGGGACGGTCCTACGAGCAGTACTTC
>TRBV6-5|NA|TRBJ2-5|TRBD2
CASSYSLAGGLIQETQYF
TGTGCCAGCAGTTACTCACTAGCGGGAGGACTAATACAAGAGACCCAGTACTTC
>TRBV28|NA|TRBJ2-3|NA
CASSLNLPDTQYF
TGTGCCAGCAGTTTAAACCTCCCAGATACGCAGTATTTT
>TRBV7-2|NA|TRBJ2-7|TRBD2
CASSQPGLAGGNYEQYF
TGTGCCAGCAGCCAGCCGGGACTAGCGGGAGGAAACTACGAGCAGTACTTC
>TRBV5-4|few|TRBJ1-2|NA
CASRTKSRGYTF
TGTGCCAGCAGAACGAAGTCCAGGGGCTACACCTTC
>TRBV6-5|NA|TRBJ1-4|NA
CASSYGLANEKLFF
TGTGCCAGCAGTTACGGGCTCGCTAATGAAAAACTGTTTTTT
>TRBV28|NA|TRBJ2-7|TRBD1
CASSLLTGYEQYF
TGTGCCAGCAGTTTACTGACAGGGTACGAGCAGTACTTC
>TRBV7-9|NA|TRBJ2-2|NA
CASSLGDYLPGELFF
TGTGCCAGCAGCTTAGGAGACTACCTCCCCGGGGAGCTGTTTTTT
>TRBV29-1|many|TRBJ1-2|NA
CSVAGDGYTF
TGCAGCGTTGCAGGCGACGGCTACACCTTC